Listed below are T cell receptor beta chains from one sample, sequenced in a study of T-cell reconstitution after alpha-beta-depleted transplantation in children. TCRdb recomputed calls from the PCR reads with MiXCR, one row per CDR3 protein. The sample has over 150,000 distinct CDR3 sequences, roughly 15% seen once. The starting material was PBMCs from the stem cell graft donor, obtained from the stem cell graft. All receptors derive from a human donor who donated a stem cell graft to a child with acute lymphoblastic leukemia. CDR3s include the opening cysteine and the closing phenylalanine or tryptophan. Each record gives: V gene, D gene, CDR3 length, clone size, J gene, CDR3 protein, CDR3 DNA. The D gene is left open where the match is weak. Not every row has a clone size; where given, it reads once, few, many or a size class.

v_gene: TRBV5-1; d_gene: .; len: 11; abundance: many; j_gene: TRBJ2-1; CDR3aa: CASSLSGAQFF; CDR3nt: TGCGCCAGCAGCTTGAGTGGAGCACAGTTCTTC
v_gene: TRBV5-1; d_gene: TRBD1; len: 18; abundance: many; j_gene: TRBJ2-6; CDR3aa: CASSLGTDLSSGANVLTF; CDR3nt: TGCGCCAGCAGCTTAGGGACAGATCTAAGCTCTGGGGCCAACGTCCTGACTTTC
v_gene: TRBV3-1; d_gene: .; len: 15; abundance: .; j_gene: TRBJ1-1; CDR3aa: CASSQGAAGRTEAFF; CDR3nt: TGTGCCAGCAGCCAAGGGGCCGCCGGGAGAACTGAAGCTTTCTTT
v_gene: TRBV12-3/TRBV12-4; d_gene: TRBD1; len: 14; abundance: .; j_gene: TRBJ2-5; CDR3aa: CASSPIGQGETQYF; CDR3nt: TGTGCCAGCAGTCCGATCGGACAGGGAGAGACCCAGTACTTC
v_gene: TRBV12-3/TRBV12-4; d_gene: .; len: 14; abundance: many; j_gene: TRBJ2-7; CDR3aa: CASSSPYGHYEQYF; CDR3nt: TGTGCCAGCAGTTCTCCATATGGCCACTACGAGCAGTACTTC
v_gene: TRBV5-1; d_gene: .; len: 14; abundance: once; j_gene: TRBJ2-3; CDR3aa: CASSLSGDTDTQYF; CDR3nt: TGCGCCAGCAGCTTGTCAGGGGACACAGATACGCAGTATTTT
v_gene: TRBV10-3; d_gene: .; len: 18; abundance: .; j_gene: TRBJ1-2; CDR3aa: CAIGGIRKSSRGDYGYTF; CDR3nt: TGTGCCATCGGAGGGATTAGGAAGAGCTCCCGAGGTGACTATGGCTACACCTTC
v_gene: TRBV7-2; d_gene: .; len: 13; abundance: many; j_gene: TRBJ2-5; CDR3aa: CASSFQIQETQYF; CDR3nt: TGTGCCAGCAGCTTTCAGATTCAAGAGACCCAGTACTTC
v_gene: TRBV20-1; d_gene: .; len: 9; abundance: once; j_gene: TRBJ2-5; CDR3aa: CSAHETQYF; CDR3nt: TGCAGTGCGCACGAGACCCAGTACTTC
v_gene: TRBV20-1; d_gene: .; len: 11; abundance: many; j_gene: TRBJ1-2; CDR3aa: CSAPIPGGYTF; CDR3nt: TGCAGTGCTCCGATACCTGGAGGCTACACCTTC
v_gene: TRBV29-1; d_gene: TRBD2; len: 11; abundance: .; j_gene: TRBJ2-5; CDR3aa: CSVEGGETQYF; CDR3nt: TGCAGCGTTGAGGGGGGGGAGACCCAGTACTTC
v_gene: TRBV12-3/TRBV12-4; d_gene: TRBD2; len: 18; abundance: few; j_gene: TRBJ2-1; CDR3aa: CASSLAPRAGGPSNEQFF; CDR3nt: TGTGCCAGCAGTTTGGCCCCCCGGGCGGGAGGGCCTTCAAATGAGCAGTTCTTC
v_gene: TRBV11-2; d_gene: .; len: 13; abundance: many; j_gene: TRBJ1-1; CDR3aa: CASSPGLNTEAFF; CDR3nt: TGTGCCAGCAGCCCGGGCCTGAACACTGAAGCTTTCTTT
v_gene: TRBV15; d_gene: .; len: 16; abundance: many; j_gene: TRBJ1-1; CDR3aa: CATSRGITGANTEAFF; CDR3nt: TGTGCCACCAGCAGAGGTATTACCGGGGCGAACACTGAAGCTTTCTTT
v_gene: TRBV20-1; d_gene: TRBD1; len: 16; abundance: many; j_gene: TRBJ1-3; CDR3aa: CSARDVGDRDGNTIYF; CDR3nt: TGCAGTGCTAGAGATGTTGGGGACAGGGATGGAAACACCATATATTTT
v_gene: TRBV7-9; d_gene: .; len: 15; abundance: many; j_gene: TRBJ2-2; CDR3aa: CASSLTQLGTGELFF; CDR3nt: TGTGCCAGCAGCTTAACCCAGTTGGGCACCGGGGAGCTGTTTTTT
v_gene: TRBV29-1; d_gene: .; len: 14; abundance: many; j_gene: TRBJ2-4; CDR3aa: CSVEGVVAKNIQYF; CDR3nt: TGCAGCGTTGAAGGAGTCGTAGCCAAAAACATTCAGTACTTC
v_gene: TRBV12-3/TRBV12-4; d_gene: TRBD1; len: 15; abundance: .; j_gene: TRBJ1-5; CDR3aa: CASSSWTGSNQPQHF; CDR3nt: TGTGCCAGCAGTTCCTGGACAGGGAGCAATCAGCCCCAGCATTTT
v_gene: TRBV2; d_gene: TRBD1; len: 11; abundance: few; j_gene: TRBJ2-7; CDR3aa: CAKVRGTEQYF; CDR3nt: TGTGCCAAGGTCAGGGGGACAGAGCAGTACTTC
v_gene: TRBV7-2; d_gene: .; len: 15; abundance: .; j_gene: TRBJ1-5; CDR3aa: CASSFGGTGRGPQHF; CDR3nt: TGTGCCAGCAGCTTCGGTGGCACAGGCAGAGGTCCCCAGCATTTT
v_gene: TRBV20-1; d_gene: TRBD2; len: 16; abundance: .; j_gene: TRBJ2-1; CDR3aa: CRPWGGLREGRNEQFF; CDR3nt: TGCAGACCGTGGGGGGGATTGCGGGAGGGCCGGAATGAGCAGTTCTTC
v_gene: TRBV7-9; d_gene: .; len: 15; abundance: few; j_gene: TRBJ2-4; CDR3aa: CASSLVVGTKNSQYF; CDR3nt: TGTGCCAGCAGCTTAGTTGTCGGTACCAAAAACAGTCAGTACTTC
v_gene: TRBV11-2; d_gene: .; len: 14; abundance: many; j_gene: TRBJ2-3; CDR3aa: CASSLADLTDTQYF; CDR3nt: TGTGCCAGCAGCTTAGCGGACCTCACAGATACGCAGTATTTT
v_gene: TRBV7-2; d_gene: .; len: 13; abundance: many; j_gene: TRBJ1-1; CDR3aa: CASSAGRDQQAFF; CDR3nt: TGTGCCAGCAGCGCAGGCCGGGACCAGCAAGCTTTCTTT
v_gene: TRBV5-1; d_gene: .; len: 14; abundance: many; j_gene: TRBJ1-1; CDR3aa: CASSLSRGNTEAFF; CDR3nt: TGCGCCAGCAGCTTGAGTAGAGGGAACACTGAAGCTTTCTTT
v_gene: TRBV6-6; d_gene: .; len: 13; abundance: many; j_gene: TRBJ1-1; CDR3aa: CASSDGQNTEAFF; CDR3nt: TGTGCCAGCAGTGACGGACAGAACACTGAAGCTTTCTTT
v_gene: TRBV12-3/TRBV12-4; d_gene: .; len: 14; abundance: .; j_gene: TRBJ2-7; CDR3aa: CASSPNNDRVEQYF; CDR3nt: TGTGCCAGCAGCCCAAATAACGACAGAGTTGAGCAGTACTTC
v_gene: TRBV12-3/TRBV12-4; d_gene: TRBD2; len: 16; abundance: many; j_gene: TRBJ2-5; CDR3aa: CASSLSGLAIQETQYF; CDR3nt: TGTGCCAGCAGTTTATCGGGACTAGCGATCCAAGAGACCCAGTACTTC
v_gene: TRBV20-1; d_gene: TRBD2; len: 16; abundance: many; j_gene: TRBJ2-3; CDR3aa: CSARGPTSGSLDTQYF; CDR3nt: TGCAGTGCTAGAGGACCTACTAGCGGGAGCTTGGATACGCAGTATTTT
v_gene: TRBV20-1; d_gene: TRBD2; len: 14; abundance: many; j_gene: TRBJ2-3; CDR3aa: CSARTRGGGDTQYF; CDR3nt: TGCAGTGCTAGGACTAGGGGCGGGGGGGATACGCAGTATTTT
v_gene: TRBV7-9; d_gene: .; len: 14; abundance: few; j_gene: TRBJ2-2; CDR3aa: CASSPPFRTGELFF; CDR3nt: TGTGCCAGCAGCCCGCCATTTCGCACCGGGGAGCTGTTTTTT
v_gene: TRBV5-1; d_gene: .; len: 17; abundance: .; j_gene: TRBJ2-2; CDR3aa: CASSLDEVRVVAGELFF; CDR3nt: TGCGCCAGCAGCTTGGACGAGGTCAGGGTGGTAGCCGGGGAGCTGTTTTTT
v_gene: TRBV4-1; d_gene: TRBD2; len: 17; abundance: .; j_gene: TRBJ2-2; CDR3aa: CASSQDRSSGETGELFF; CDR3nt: TGCGCCAGCAGCCAAGATCGGTCTAGCGGGGAAACCGGGGAGCTGTTTTTT
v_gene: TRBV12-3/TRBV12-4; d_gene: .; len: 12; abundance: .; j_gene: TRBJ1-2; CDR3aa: CASSWENYGYTF; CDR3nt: TGTGCCAGCAGTTGGGAAAACTATGGCTACACCTTC
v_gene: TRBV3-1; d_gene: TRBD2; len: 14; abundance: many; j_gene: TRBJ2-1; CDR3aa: CASKSTSGSNEQFF; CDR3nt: TGTGCCAGTAAATCGACTAGCGGGAGTAATGAGCAGTTCTTC
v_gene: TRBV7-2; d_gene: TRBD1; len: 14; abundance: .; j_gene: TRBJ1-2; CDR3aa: CASSSRQGGQGYTF; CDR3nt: TGTGCCAGCAGCTCTCGACAGGGAGGCCAGGGCTACACCTTC
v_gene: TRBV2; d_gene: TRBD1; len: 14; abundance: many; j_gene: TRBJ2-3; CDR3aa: CASRRQGGTDTQYF; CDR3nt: TGTGCCAGCAGACGACAGGGGGGGACAGATACGCAGTATTTT
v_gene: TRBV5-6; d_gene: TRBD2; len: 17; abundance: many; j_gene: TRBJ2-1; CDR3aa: CASSFSSGTSGYNEQFF; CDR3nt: TGTGCCAGCAGTTTCAGTAGCGGGACTAGCGGCTACAATGAGCAGTTCTTC
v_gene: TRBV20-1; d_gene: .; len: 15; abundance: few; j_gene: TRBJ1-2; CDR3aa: CSASTPGPGSYGYTF; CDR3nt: TGCAGTGCTAGTACCCCGGGCCCGGGCAGCTATGGCTACACCTTC
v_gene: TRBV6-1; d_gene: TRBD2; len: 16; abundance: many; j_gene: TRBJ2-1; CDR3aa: CASSEGLAGGYNEQFF; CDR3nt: TGTGCCAGCAGTGAAGGACTAGCGGGAGGTTACAATGAGCAGTTCTTC
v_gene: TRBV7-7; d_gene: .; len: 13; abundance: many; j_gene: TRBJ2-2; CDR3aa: CASSPEITGELFF; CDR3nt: TGTGCTAGCAGCCCAGAGATCACCGGGGAGCTGTTTTTT
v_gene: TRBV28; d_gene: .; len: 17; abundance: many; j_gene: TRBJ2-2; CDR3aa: CASIVTQANGGSGELFF; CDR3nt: TGTGCCAGCATAGTAACCCAGGCCAACGGGGGTTCCGGGGAGCTGTTTTTT
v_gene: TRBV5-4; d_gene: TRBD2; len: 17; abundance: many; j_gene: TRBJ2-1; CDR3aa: CASSFNPGLAGDNEQFF; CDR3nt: TGTGCCAGCAGCTTTAACCCGGGACTAGCTGGAGACAATGAGCAGTTCTTC
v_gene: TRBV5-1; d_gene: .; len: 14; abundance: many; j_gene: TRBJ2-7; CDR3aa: CASSFLGRSYEQYF; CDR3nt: TGCGCCAGCAGCTTCCTCGGGCGGTCCTACGAGCAGTACTTC
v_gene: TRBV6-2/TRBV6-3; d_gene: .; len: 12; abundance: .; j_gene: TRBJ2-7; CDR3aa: CASSFTSYEQYF; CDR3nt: TGTGCCAGCAGTTTTACTAGTTACGAGCAGTACTTC
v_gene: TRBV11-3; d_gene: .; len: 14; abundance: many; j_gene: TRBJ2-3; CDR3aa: CASSTMRGADTQYF; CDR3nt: TGTGCCAGCAGCACAATGAGGGGTGCAGATACGCAGTATTTT
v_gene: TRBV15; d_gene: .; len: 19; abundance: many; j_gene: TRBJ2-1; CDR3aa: CATSREIEGLVMDYNEQFF; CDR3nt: TGTGCCACCAGCAGAGAGATAGAGGGGCTAGTAATGGACTACAATGAGCAGTTCTTC
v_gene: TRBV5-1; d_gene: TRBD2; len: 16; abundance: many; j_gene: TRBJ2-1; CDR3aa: CASSSLGGGPNNEQFF; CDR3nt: TGCGCCAGCAGCTCGCTTGGGGGAGGGCCGAACAATGAGCAGTTCTTC
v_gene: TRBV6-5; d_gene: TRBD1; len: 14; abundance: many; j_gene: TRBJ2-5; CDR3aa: CASSLDRGGETQYF; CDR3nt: TGTGCCAGCAGTTTGGACAGGGGAGGAGAGACCCAGTACTTC
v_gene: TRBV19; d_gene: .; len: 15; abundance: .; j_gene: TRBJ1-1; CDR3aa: CASRLFGATNTEAFF; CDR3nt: TGTGCCAGTAGGTTATTCGGGGCCACGAACACTGAAGCTTTCTTT
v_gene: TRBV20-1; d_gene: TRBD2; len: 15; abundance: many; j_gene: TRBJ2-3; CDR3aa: CSAPGLAGVEDTQYF; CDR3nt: TGCAGTGCCCCCGGACTAGCGGGAGTCGAAGATACGCAGTATTTT
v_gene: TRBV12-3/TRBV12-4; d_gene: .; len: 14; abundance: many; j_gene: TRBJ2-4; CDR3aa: CASTVTGAKNIQYF; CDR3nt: TGTGCCAGCACAGTAACAGGGGCCAAAAACATTCAGTACTTC
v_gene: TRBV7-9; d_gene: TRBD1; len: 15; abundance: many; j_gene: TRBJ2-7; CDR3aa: CASRSDRGRTYEQYF; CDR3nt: TGTGCCAGCAGGTCAGACAGGGGGCGTACCTACGAGCAGTACTTC
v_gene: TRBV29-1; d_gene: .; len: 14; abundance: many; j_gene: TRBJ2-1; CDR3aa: CSPLRGASYNEQFF; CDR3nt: TGCAGTCCCCTCCGGGGGGCCTCCTACAATGAGCAGTTCTTC
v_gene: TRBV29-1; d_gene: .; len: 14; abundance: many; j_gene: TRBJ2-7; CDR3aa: CSVEDPTPSYEQYF; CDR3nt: TGCAGCGTTGAAGACCCAACCCCGTCCTACGAGCAGTACTTC
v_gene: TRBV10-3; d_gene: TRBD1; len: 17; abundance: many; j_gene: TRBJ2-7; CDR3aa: CAISESSGTGKSHEQYF; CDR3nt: TGTGCCATCAGTGAGTCGTCCGGGACAGGAAAATCGCACGAGCAGTACTTC
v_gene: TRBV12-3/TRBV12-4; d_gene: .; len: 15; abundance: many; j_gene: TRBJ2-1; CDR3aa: CASSGKGYPYNEQFF; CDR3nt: TGTGCCAGCAGTGGGAAGGGTTACCCCTACAATGAGCAGTTCTTC
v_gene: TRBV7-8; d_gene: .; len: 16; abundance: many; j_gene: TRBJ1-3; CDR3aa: CASSLGRKSSGNTIYF; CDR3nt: TGTGCCAGCAGCCTCGGACGAAAAAGCTCTGGAAACACCATATATTTT